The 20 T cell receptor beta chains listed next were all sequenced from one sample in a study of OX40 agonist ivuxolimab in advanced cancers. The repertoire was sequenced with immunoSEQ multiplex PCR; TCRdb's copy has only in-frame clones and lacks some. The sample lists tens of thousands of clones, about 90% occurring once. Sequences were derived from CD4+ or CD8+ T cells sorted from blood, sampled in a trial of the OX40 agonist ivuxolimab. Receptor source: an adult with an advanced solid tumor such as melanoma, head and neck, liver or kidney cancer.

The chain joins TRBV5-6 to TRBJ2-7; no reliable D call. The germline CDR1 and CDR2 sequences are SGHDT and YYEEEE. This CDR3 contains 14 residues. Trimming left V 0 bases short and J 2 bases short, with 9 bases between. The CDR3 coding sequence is TGTGCCAGCAGCTTGGGCCCTGGTCCCTACGAGCAGTACGTC. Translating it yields CASSLGPGPYEQYV.

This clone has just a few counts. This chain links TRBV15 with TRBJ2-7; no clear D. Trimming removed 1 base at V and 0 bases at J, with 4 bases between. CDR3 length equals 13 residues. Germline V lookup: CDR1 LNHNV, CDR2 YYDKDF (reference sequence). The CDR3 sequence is CATSRASSYEQYF. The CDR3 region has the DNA TGTGCCACCAGCAGAGCGAGCTCCTACGAGCAGTACTTC.

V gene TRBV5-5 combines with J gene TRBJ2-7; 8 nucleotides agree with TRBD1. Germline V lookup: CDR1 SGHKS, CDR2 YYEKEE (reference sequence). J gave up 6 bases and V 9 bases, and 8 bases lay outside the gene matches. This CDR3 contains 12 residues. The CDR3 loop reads CATPSRGREQYF. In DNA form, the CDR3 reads TGTGCCACCCCATCCAGGGGGCGCGAGCAGTACTTC.

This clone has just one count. CDR3 amino acids: CASSYEVGTDTQYF. CDR3 nucleotide sequence: TGTGCCAGCAGCTACGAGGTGGGCACAGATACGCAGTATTTT. This chain uses TRBV11-2 with TRBJ2-3; D not certain. The germline V gene has CDR1 SGHAT and CDR2 FQNNGV. Trimming left V 4 bases short and J 1 base short, with 9 bases between. There are 14 residues in the CDR3.

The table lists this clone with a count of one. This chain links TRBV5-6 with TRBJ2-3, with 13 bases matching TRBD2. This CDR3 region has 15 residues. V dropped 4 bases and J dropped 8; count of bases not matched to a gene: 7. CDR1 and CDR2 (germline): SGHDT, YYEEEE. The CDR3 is CASSQGLAGLRTQYF. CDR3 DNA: TGTGCCAGCAGCCAGGGACTAGCGGGGTTGCGTACGCAGTATTTT. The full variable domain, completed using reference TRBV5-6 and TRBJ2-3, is DAGVTQSPTHLIKTRGQQVTLRCSPKSGHDTVSWYQQALGQGPQFIFQYYEEEERQRGNFPDRFSGHQFPNYSSELNVNALLLGDSALYLCASSQGLAGLRTQYFGPGTRLTVL.

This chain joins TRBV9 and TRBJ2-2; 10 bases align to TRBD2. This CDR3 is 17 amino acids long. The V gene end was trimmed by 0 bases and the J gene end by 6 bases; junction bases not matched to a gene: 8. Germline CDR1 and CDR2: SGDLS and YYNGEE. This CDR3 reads CASSVGELAGWAGELFF. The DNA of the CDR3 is TGTGCCAGCAGCGTAGGGGAACTAGCGGGATGGGCCGGGGAGCTGTTTTTT. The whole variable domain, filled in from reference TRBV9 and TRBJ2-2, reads DSGVTQTPKHLITATGQRVTLRCSPRSGDLSVYWYQQSLDQGLQFLIQYYNGEERAKGNILERFSAQQFPDLHSELNLSSLELGDSALYFCASSVGELAGWAGELFFGEGSRLTVL.

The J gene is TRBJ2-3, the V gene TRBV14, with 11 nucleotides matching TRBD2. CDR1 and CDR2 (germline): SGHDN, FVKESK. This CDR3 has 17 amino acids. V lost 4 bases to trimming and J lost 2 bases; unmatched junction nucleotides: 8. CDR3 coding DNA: TGTGCCAGCAGCCCCCTAGCGGGGGGTTCGTACACAGATACGCAGTATTTT. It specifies CASSPLAGGSYTDTQYF.

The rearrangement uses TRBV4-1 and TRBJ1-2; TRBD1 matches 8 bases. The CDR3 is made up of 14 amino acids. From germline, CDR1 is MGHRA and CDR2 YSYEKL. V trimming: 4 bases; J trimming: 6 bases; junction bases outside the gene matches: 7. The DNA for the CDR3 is TGCGCCAGCAGCCCCAACAGGGGGAGGAATGGCTACACCTTC. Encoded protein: CASSPNRGRNGYTF.

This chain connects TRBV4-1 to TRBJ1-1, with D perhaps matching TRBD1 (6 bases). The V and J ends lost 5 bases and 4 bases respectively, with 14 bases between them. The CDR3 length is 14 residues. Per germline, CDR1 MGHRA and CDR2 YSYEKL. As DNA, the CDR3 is TGCGCCAGCAGCGACAGGTCGGGGATCACTGAAGCTTTCTTT. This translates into CASSDRSGITEAFF.

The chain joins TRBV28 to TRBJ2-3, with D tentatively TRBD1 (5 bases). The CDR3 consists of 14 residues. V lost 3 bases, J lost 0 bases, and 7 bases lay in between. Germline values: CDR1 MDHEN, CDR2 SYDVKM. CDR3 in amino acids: CASSLAGSTDTQYF. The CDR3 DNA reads TGTGCCAGCAGTTTGGCAGGGAGCACAGATACGCAGTATTTT.

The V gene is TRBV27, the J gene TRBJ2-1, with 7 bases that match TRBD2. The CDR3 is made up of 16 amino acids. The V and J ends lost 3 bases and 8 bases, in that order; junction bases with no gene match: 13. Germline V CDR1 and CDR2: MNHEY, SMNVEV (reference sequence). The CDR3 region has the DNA TGTGCCAGCAGTTTTTTGGCGGGAGATGTGTTTTATGAGCAGTTCTTC. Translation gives CASSFLAGDVFYEQFF.

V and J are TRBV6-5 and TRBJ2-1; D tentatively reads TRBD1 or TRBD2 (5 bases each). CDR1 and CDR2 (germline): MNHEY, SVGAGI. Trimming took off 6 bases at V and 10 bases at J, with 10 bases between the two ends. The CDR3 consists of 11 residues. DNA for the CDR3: TGTGCCAGCAGCCCAGGGAGCGAGCAGTTCTTC. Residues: CASSPGSEQFF.

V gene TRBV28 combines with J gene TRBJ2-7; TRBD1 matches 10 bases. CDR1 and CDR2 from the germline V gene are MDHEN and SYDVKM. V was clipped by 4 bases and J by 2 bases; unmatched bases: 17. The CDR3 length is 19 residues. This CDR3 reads CASSYATIGLGQGTYEQYF. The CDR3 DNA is TGTGCCAGCAGTTACGCGACAATTGGTTTGGGACAGGGGACCTACGAGCAGTACTTC.

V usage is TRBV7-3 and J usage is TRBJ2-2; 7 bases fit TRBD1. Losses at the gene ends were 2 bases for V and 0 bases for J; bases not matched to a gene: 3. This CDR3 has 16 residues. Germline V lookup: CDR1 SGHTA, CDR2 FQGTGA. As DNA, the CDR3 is TGTGCCAGCAGCTTATACAGGGGCCCGAACACCGGGGAGCTGTTTTTT. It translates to CASSLYRGPNTGELFF.

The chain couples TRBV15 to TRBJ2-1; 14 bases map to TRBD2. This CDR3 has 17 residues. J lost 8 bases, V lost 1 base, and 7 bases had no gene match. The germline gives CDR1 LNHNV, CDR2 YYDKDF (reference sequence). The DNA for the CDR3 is TGTGCCACCAGCAGAGTCCGAGGGACTAGCGGGAGTGATGAGCAGTTCTTC. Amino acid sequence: CATSRVRGTSGSDEQFF.

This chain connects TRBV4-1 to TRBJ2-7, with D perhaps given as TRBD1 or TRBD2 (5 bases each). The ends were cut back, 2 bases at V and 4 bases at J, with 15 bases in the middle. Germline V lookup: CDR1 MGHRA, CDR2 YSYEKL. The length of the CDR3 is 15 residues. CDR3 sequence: CASSQTSLGVYEQYF. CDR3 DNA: TGCGCCAGCAGCCAAACTAGTTTGGGGGTTTACGAGCAGTACTTC.

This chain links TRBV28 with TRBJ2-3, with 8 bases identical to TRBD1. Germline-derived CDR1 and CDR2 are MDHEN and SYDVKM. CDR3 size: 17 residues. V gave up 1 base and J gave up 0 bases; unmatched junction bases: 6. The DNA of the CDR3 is TGTGCCAGCAGTTTATCCCCGCACAGGGGGAGCACAGATACGCAGTATTTT. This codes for CASSLSPHRGSTDTQYF. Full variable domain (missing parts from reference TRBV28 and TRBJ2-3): DVKVTQSSRYLVKRTGEKVFLECVQDMDHENMFWYRQDPGLGLRLIYFSYDVKMKEKGDIPEGYSVSREKKERFSLILESASTNQTSMYLCASSLSPHRGSTDTQYFGPGTRLTVL.

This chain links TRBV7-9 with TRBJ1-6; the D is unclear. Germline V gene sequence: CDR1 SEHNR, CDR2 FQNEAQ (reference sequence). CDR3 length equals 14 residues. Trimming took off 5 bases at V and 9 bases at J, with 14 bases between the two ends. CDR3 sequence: CASSEDGVFSPLHF. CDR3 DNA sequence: TGTGCCAGCAGCGAGGATGGGGTATTTTCACCCCTCCACTTT. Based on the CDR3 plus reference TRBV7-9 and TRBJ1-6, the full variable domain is DTGVSQNPRHKITKRGQNVTFRCDPISEHNRLYWYRQTLGQGPEFLTYFQNEAQLEKSRLLSDRFSAERPKGSFSTLEIQRTEQGDSAMYLCASSEDGVFSPLHFGNGTRLTVT.

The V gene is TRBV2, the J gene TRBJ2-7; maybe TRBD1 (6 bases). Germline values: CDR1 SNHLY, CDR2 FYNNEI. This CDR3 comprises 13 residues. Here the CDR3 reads CASSETGVAITGV. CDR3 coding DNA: TGTGCCAGCAGCGAGACAGGTGTCGCTATAACAGGCGTC.

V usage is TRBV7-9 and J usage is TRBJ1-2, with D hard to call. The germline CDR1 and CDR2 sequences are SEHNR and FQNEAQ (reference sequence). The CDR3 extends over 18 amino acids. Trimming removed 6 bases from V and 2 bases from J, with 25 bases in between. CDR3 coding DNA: TGTGCCAGCAGTAGCACCAGAGGAGGCGAATCCCACAACTATGGCTACACCTTC. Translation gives CASSSTRGGESHNYGYTF.